The clone carrying this T cell receptor beta chain is classed as medium-sized. The CDR3 sequence is 13 residues long. V lost 4 bases to trimming and J lost 5 bases, with 6 bases between them. The entry originates in a study of T and B cells in COVID-19 patients. Multiplex PCR with BIOMED2 TRB-A/B primer pools amplified TRB rearrangements. TCRdb itself ran the multiplex PCR reads through MiXCR, one entry per CDR3 protein. The profile shows 15,000 to 20,000 distinct CDR3 sequences, approximately 37% of them singletons. Blood genomic DNA input for TRB amplification was roughly 220-500 ng. Sequenced input: blood. The chain combines TRBV12-3 or TRBV12-4 with TRBJ1-6, with D uncertain. The receptor was isolated from a human donor with active COVID-19. The CDR3 spells CASSSRDNSPLHF. The CDR3, as DNA: TGTGCCAGCAGTTCCCGGGATAATTCACCCCTCCACTTT.